These T cell receptor beta chains were read from a single sample in a study of T cell repertoires in aging, cancer and after chemotherapy. TCRdb analysed the multiplex PCR reads with MiXCR anew, one entry per CDR3 protein. The table has under 5,500 distinct CDR3 sequences, about 33% seen once; the top ten hold about 14%. What was sequenced was blood. These receptors all come from a human donor with a blood cancer. Each CDR3 is given with its conserved first and last residue. D genes are given only for firm matches. Expanded clones are given a class, and other clones once, few, many or no size at all.

TRBJ2-1 medium-sized NA TRBV6-2/TRBV6-3 TGTGCCAGCAGATACAGGGGGGGCAATGAGCAGTTCTTC CASRYRGGNEQFF
TRBJ2-1 medium-sized NA TRBV5-1 TGCGCCAGCAGCCAGCAGGGGAACGACAATGAGCAGTTCTTC CASSQQGNDNEQFF
TRBJ1-2 NA NA TRBV28 TGTGCCAGCAGTTTATTACCATCTAACTATGGCTACACCTTC CASSLLPSNYGYTF
TRBJ2-7 medium-sized NA TRBV6-5 TGTGCCAGCAGAGACCCGGGCCGAGGGGAGCAGTACTTC CASRDPGRGEQYF
TRBJ2-7 NA NA TRBV12-3/TRBV12-4 TGTGCCAGCAGTCCCCAGGGAATCGAGCAGTACTTC CASSPQGIEQYF
TRBJ2-5 NA NA TRBV20-1 TGCAGTGCATGGGGCGGGGCGGAGACCCAGTACTTC CSAWGGAETQYF
TRBJ1-1 few TRBD1 TRBV7-9 TGTGCCAGCAGCCCCTCCGGGACAGGACGCCTTGGGGGCACTGAAGCTTTCTTT CASSPSGTGRLGGTEAFF
TRBJ2-1 medium-sized NA TRBV19 TGTGCCAGTACCAACCAGGCATGGGGATACAATGAGCAGTTCTTC CASTNQAWGYNEQFF
TRBJ1-6 NA NA TRBV6-2/TRBV6-3 TGTGCCAGCAGCCAGCCGGGAAATTCACCCCTCCACTTT CASSQPGNSPLHF
TRBJ1-1 few NA TRBV30 TGTGCCTGGAAGGGGAAAGGGGAGGGAAACACTGAAGCTTTCTTT CAWKGKGEGNTEAFF
TRBJ2-5 medium-sized NA TRBV12-3/TRBV12-4 TGTGCCAGCAGTTTGTCGGGCGTTCAAGAGACCCAGTACTTC CASSLSGVQETQYF
TRBJ2-7 few NA TRBV5-6 TGTGCCAGCAGCCCCCTTGGGACTGTCGGCTACGAGCAGTACTTC CASSPLGTVGYEQYF
TRBJ2-6 medium-sized TRBD1 TRBV30 TGTGCCTGGATGCGGCAGGGGGCTACTGGGGCCAACGTCCTGACTTTC CAWMRQGATGANVLTF
TRBJ1-1 NA TRBD1 TRBV4-1 TGCGCCAGAAGCCAACCGGACAGGCCGGCTGAAGCTTTCTTT CARSQPDRPAEAFF
TRBJ2-3 medium-sized NA TRBV5-6 TGTGCCAGCAGCTTGAGCTGGGGGCGCGCGGGGGATACGCAGTATTTT CASSLSWGRAGDTQYF
TRBJ2-1 medium-sized TRBD1 TRBV6-5 TGTGCCAGCAGTTATTCACCGACAGGGTACAATGAGCAGTTCTTC CASSYSPTGYNEQFF
TRBJ1-1 few NA TRBV4-3 TGCGCCAGCAGCCCCTGGGGACAGAACACTGAAGCTTTCTTT CASSPWGQNTEAFF
TRBJ2-1 few NA TRBV6-5 TGTGCCAGCAGTTACGCGCCCTACAATGAGCAGTTCTTC CASSYAPYNEQFF
TRBJ2-5 large NA TRBV29-1 TGCAGCGTTGAGTCCGGCCCTGGGGAGACCCAGTACTTC CSVESGPGETQYF
TRBJ2-3 NA NA TRBV6-4 TGTGCCAGCAGCTGGGGGGAGACAGATACGCAGTATTTT CASSWGETDTQYF
TRBJ2-1 NA TRBD1 TRBV5-4 TGTGCCAGCAGCTTACAGGGGGCTAGGTGGAATGAGCAGTTCTTC CASSLQGARWNEQFF
TRBJ2-1 few NA TRBV6-2/TRBV6-3 TGTGCCAGCACCAACACCCGGCTAGTGGCGGGTAATGAGCAGTTCTTC CASTNTRLVAGNEQFF
TRBJ1-6 NA NA TRBV20-1 TGCAGTGCTAGAGGGGCAGTTAATTCACCCCTCCACTTT CSARGAVNSPLHF
TRBJ2-1 once TRBD2 TRBV20-1 TGCAGTGCTAGTCCCCTCTACCGGGGGGAGTCCTACAATGAGCAGTTCTTC CSASPLYRGESYNEQFF
TRBJ2-7 NA NA TRBV30 TGTGCCTGGAGGATCTGGGCGGGGAGGGAGCAGTACTTC CAWRIWAGREQYF
TRBJ1-5 medium-sized NA TRBV6-2/TRBV6-3 TGTGCCAGCAGTTCAGGTCAGCCCCAGCATTTT CASSSGQPQHF
TRBJ1-2 few NA TRBV20-1 TGCAGTGCTAGTTGGGGGTATGGCTACACCTTC CSASWGYGYTF
TRBJ2-3 few TRBD2 TRBV18 TGTGCCAGCTCACCACCGGGACTAGCGGGGGGATCTAGCACAGATACGCAGTATTTT CASSPPGLAGGSSTDTQYF
TRBJ2-7 once TRBD1 TRBV7-7 TGTGCTAGCAGCCCGGACAGGGTAGGCGAGCAGTACTTC CASSPDRVGEQYF
TRBJ2-7 medium-sized TRBD1 TRBV12-3/TRBV12-4 TGTGCCAGCAGCACCGGGACAGGGGGCTCCTACGAGCAGTACTTC CASSTGTGGSYEQYF
TRBJ1-6 medium-sized NA TRBV6-5 TGTGCCAGCAGGCGGGACGGCGATTCACCCCTCCACTTT CASRRDGDSPLHF
TRBJ2-3 NA TRBD2 TRBV15 TGTGCCACCAGCAGGGCCACTAGCGGGGGGACAGATACGCAGTATTTT CATSRATSGGTDTQYF
TRBJ2-1 NA NA TRBV6-1 TGTGCCAGCAGCCAACGGGCGGGGGCCGCCCGAGCCTCCTACAATGAGCAGTTCTTC CASSQRAGAARASYNEQFF
TRBJ2-6 NA NA TRBV6-5 TGTGCCAGCAGGTCCACCTCTGGGGCCAACGTCCTGACTTTC CASRSTSGANVLTF
TRBJ2-7 NA NA TRBV20-1 TGCAGTGCTAGATCACTAGTCTCTTACGAGCAGTACTTC CSARSLVSYEQYF
TRBJ1-4 NA NA TRBV20-1 TGCAGTACACCCGGGACGGGGAATGAAAAACTGTTTTTT CSTPGTGNEKLFF
TRBJ1-3 NA TRBD1 TRBV28 TGTGCCAGCAGCGGACAGGGCAGTGGAAACACCATATATTTT CASSGQGSGNTIYF
TRBJ1-6 NA TRBD1 TRBV6-5 TGTGCCATCAGTTTGAGGACAGGGAATTCACCCCTCCACTTT CAISLRTGNSPLHF
TRBJ2-3 NA TRBD2 TRBV20-1 TGCAGTGCCGTTCCGGTCCAGCGGGGGGGCGGTACGCAGTATTTT CSAVPVQRGGGTQYF
TRBJ1-4 few NA TRBV6-5 TGTGCCAGCAGTTGGGGAGGAGGCCTCTCTAATGAAAAACTGTTTTTT CASSWGGGLSNEKLFF
TRBJ2-6 few NA TRBV6-6 TGTGCCAGCTCCATCCTCGGGGTCTCTGGGGCCAACGTCCTGACTTTC CASSILGVSGANVLTF
TRBJ2-2 few NA TRBV4-2 TGTGCCAGCAGCCATTCTCAGGGGTCCGGGGAGCTGTTTTTT CASSHSQGSGELFF
TRBJ1-5 NA TRBD1 TRBV6-5 TGTGCCACCAGGACAGGGGGAAGCAATCAGCCCCAGCATTTT CATRTGGSNQPQHF
TRBJ2-3 medium-sized NA TRBV6-4 TGTGCCAGCAGTGACTCTGAACAGGGAGACACAGATACGCAGTATTTT CASSDSEQGDTDTQYF
TRBJ2-1 NA NA TRBV5-4 TGCGCCAGCAGCCTCCATAATGAGCAGTTCTTC CASSLHNEQFF
TRBJ1-1 few NA TRBV7-2 TGTGCCAGCAGCTTTACCGTGGCAGTAAACACTGAAGCTTTCTTT CASSFTVAVNTEAFF